This T cell receptor (beta chain) was retrieved from a study of T cell changes during pregnancy in multiple sclerosis. TCRdb keeps only in-frame clones here, not all; method: immunoSEQ multiplex PCR. The data contain 40,000 or so clones, nearly 95% of them singletons. There are 16 residues in the CDR3. Trimming cost V 7 bases and J 4 bases; bases outside gene matches: 13. CDR1 is MNHNY and CDR2 is SVGAGI in the germline V gene (reference sequence). Sequenced material: CD4+ T cells from peripheral blood mononuclear cells, taken after pregnancy. The sequence was obtained from a female donor in good health, enrolled as a control in a pregnancy study. The chain recombines TRBV6-6 with TRBJ1-2, with TRBD1 identical over 9 bases. CDR3 amino acids: CASIGSHETGGYGYTF. The CDR3 nucleotides read TGTGCCAGCATTGGATCGCACGAGACAGGGGGCTATGGCTACACCTTC.